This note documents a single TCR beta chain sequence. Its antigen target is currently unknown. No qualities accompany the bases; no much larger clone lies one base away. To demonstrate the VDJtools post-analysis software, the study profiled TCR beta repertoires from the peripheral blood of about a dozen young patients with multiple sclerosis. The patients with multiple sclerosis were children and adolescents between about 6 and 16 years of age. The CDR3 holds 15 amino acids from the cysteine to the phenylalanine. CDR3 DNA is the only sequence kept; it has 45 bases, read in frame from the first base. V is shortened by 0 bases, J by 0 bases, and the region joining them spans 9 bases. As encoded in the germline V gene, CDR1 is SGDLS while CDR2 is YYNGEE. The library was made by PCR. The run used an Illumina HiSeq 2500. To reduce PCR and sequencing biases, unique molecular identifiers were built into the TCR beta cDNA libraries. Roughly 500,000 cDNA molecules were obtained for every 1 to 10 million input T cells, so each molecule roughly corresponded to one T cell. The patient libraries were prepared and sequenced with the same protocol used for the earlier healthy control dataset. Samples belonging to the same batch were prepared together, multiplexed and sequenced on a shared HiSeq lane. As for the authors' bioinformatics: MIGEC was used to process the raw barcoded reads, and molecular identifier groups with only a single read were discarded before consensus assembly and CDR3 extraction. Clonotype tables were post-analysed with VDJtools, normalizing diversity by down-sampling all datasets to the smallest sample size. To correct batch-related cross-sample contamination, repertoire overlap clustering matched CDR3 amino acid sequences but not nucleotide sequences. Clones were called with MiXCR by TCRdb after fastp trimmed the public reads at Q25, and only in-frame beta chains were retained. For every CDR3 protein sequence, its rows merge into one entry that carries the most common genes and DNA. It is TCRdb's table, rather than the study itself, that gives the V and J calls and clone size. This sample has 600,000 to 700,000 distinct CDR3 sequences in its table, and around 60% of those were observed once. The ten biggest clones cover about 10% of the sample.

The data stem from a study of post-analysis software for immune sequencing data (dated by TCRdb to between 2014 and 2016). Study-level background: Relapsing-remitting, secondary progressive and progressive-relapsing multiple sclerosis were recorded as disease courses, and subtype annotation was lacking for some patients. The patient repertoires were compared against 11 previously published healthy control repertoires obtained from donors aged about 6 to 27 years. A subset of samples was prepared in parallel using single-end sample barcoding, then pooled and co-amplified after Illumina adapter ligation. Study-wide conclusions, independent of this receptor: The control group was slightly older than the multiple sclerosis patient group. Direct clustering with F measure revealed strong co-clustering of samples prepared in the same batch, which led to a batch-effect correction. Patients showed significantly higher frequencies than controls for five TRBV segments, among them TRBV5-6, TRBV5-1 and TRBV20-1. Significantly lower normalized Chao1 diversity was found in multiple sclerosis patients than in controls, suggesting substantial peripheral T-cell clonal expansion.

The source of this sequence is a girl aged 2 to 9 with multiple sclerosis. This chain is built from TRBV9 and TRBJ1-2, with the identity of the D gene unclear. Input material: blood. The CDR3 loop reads CASSVGGRSNYGYTF. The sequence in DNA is TGTGCCAGCAGCGTAGGCGGCAGATCTAACTATGGCTACACCTTC.